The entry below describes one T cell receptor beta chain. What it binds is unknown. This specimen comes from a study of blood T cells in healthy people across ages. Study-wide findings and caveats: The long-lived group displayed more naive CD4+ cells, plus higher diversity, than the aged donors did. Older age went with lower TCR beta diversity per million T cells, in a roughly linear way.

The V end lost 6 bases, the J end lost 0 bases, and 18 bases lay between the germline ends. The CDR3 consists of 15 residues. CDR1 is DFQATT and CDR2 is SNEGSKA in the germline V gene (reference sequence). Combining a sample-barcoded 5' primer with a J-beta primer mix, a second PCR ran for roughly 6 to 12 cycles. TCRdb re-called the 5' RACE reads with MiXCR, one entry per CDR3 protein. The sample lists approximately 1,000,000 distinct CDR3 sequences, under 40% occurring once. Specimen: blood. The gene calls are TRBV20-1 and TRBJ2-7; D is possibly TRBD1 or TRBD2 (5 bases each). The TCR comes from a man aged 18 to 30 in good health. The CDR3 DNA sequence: TGCAGTGCCAACGGACGGGGACCTTACTCCTACGAGCAGTACTTC. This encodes CSANGRGPYSYEQYF.